One and the same sample provided the 22 T cell receptor beta chains below, sequenced in a study of identical twins. A single record per CDR3 protein comes from TCRdb applying MiXCR to the 5' RACE reads. The sample lists approximately 1.8 million distinct CDR3 sequences, about 31% occurring once. The sequenced sample consisted of cord blood. All receptors come from a newborn girl in good health.

The chain links TRBV27 to TRBJ2-7, with TRBD2 identical over 10 bases. Germline V gene lookup returns CDR1 MNHEY and CDR2 SMNVEV (reference sequence). V was pared by 5 bases and J by 5 bases, with 12 bases of the junction left unmatched. The CDR3 has 16 amino acids. CDR3 coding DNA: TGTGCCAGCAGTACCCTTAGCGGGAGGATCACCCACGAGCAGTACTTC. Translation gives CASSTLSGRITHEQYF.

This chain links TRBV27 with TRBJ1-1; 8 bases are a match to TRBD1. The CDR3 contains 14 residues. J was trimmed by 3 bases and V by 6 bases; bases with no gene match: 6. Germline loops: CDR1 MNHEY, CDR2 SMNVEV (reference sequence). CDR3 sequence (DNA): TGTGCCAGCAGCGCTACAGGGGGGTACACTGAAGCTTTCTTT. This sequence encodes CASSATGGYTEAFF.

This clonotype was seen a handful of times. V gene TRBV12-3 or TRBV12-4 combines with J gene TRBJ1-2; D perhaps matches TRBD1 (5 bases). The CDR3 spans 15 residues. Between the trimmed V and J ends, which lost 5 bases and 4 bases, there was a span of 17 bases. CDR3 bases: TGTGCCAGCAGTCCAAACGGGCCAGGGATCTATGGCTACACCTTC. Protein: CASSPNGPGIYGYTF.

This clonotype was counted a few times. This chain joins TRBV20-1 and TRBJ1-5; D remains unclear. Per germline, CDR1 DFQATT and CDR2 SNEGSKA (reference sequence). The CDR3 covers 13 residues. Trimming took off 3 bases at V and 5 bases at J, with 11 bases between the two ends. CDR3 in amino acids: CSAREVPHQPQHF. As DNA, the CDR3 is TGCAGTGCTAGGGAGGTCCCGCATCAGCCCCAGCATTTT.

In regard to this clonotype: One end of the junction is discordant with germline, which a read error may explain. This chain connects TRBV27 to TRBJ1-2; 8 nucleotides agree with TRBD1. This CDR3 comprises 13 residues. CDR1 MNHEY and CDR2 SMNVEV come from the germline V gene (reference sequence). The CDR3 spells CAISRTGNYGYTF. Here the CDR3 DNA reads TGTGCCATCAGTCGGACAGGGAACTATGGCTACACCTTC.

The table lists this clonotype with a few counts. The chain joins TRBV4-1 to TRBJ1-6; D might be TRBD1 (6 bases). CDR3 size: 17 residues. Looked up from germline, CDR1 is MGHRA and CDR2 is YSYEKL. V gave up 3 bases and J gave up 8 bases, with 20 bases separating them. The CDR3 nucleotides read TGCGCCAGCAGCCACCTGATAGGACAGCGAAAGGATTCACCCCTCCACTTT. Its translation: CASSHLIGQRKDSPLHF.

This clonotype was observed at least ten times. The V gene is TRBV5-6, the J gene TRBJ2-7; D is unresolved. V lost 1 base, J lost 1 base, and 6 bases lay in between. The germline V gene has CDR1 SGHDT and CDR2 YYEEEE. The CDR3 is made up of 13 amino acids. CDR3 loop: CASSLPLSYEQYF. The CDR3 DNA reads TGTGCCAGCAGCTTGCCCTTGTCCTACGAGCAGTACTTC.

A few counts support this clonotype. V and J are TRBV27 and TRBJ1-5; unclear D gene. Trimming pared 3 bases from V and 7 bases from J, leaving 13 bases between. The germline V gene has CDR1 MNHEY and CDR2 SMNVEV (reference sequence). The CDR3 contains 14 residues. CDR3 amino acids: CASSLSGWGQPQHF. The CDR3 coding sequence is TGTGCCAGCAGTTTGTCGGGGTGGGGACAGCCCCAGCATTTT.

The chain carries TRBV27 and TRBJ2-1; TRBD1 is a possible D gene (6 bases). Judging by the DNA end, TRBJ2-7 fits better; the J call may be wrong. The CDR3 runs 15 residues. Germline V lookup: CDR1 MNHEY, CDR2 SMNVEV (reference sequence). CDR3 in amino acids: CASMAWGRPYNEQYF. Here the CDR3 DNA reads TGTGCCAGCATGGCTTGGGGGCGCCCCTACAATGAGCAGTACTTC.

The chain couples TRBV20-1 to TRBJ1-1, with D unclear. V lost 4 bases, J lost 0 bases, and 9 bases lay in between. Germline CDR1 and CDR2: DFQATT and SNEGSKA (reference sequence). This CDR3 contains 13 residues. The CDR3 DNA follows: TGCAGTGCTACTAAAATAATGAACACTGAAGCTTTCTTT. Encoded protein: CSATKIMNTEAFF.

This clonotype has just a few counts. The chain is built from TRBV20-1 and TRBJ2-3; D is perhaps TRBD2 (6 bases). Germline lookup yields CDR1 DFQATT and CDR2 SNEGSKA (reference sequence). Trimming removed 2 bases from V and 1 base from J, with 13 bases in between. This CDR3 has 15 amino acids. As DNA, the CDR3 is TGCAGTGCTAGAAACCTAGCGAGGGGCACAGATACGCAGTATTTT. Protein: CSARNLARGTDTQYF.

A few counts support this clonotype. V usage is TRBV18 and J usage is TRBJ2-2; no definite D call. The ends were cut back, 0 bases at V and 4 bases at J, with 9 bases in the middle. The CDR3 has 15 residues. Germline V gene sequence: CDR1 KGHSH, CDR2 LQKENI. In DNA form, the CDR3 reads TGTGCCAGCTCACCACCCGTTCAGTCCACCGGGGAGCTGTTTTTT. Translated: CASSPPVQSTGELFF. Filled out from reference TRBV18 and TRBJ2-2, the complete variable domain reads NAGVMQNPRHLVRRRGQEARLRCSPMKGHSHVYWYRQLPEEGLKFMVYLQKENIIDESGMPKERFSAEFPKEGPSILRIQQVVRGDSAAYFCASSPPVQSTGELFFGEGSRLTVL.

This chain uses TRBV20-1 with TRBJ2-1; the match to TRBD2 covers 11 bases. The germline V gene has CDR1 DFQATT and CDR2 SNEGSKA (reference sequence). Unmatched junction bases numbered 12, after V lost 5 bases and J lost 6 bases. CDR3 length: 16 residues. The CDR3 loop is CSAPQPIGTSGNEQFF. In DNA, the CDR3 is TGCAGTGCTCCACAACCTATCGGGACTAGCGGCAATGAGCAGTTCTTC.

The rearrangement uses TRBV12-3 or TRBV12-4 and TRBJ2-1; 9 nucleotides align to TRBD2. The CDR3 length is 16 residues. After removal of 1 base from V and 9 bases from J, the junction contained 10 bases not matched to a gene. The chain's CDR3 is CASSLGMAGGLGEQFF. CDR3 nucleotide sequence: TGTGCCAGCAGTTTAGGTATGGCGGGGGGGCTTGGTGAGCAGTTCTTC.

The chain combines TRBV7-9 with TRBJ1-5, with D possibly TRBD1 on 6 matching bases. Germline V lookup: CDR1 SEHNR, CDR2 FQNEAQ (reference sequence). The CDR3 sequence is 18 residues long. V was pared by 5 bases and J by 0 bases, with 20 bases between. In DNA form, the CDR3 reads TGTGCCAGCAGCGATACGAAAGGGACACTAAATAGCAATCAGCCCCAGCATTTT. It codes for CASSDTKGTLNSNQPQHF.

This clonotype was picked up one time. The gene calls are TRBV20-1 and TRBJ2-5; possibly TRBD2 for D (6 bases). V shed 0 bases and J shed 1 base, with 12 bases lying between them. Germline lookup yields CDR1 DFQATT and CDR2 SNEGSKA (reference sequence). There are 15 residues in the CDR3. The CDR3 sequence is CSARDYLAPQETQYF. The CDR3 coding sequence is TGCAGTGCTAGAGACTATCTAGCGCCCCAAGAGACCCAGTACTTC.

This clonotype was seen a few times. This chain links TRBV7-2 with TRBJ2-1; D is unresolved. The CDR3 covers 14 residues. V was cut by 5 bases and J by 5 bases, with 13 bases left in between. Germline V lookup: CDR1 SGHTA, CDR2 FQGNSA. CDR3 DNA: TGTGCCAGCAGCCCCAAGGGATGGAACAATGAGCAGTTCTTC. It specifies CASSPKGWNNEQFF.

This clonotype was counted between two and nine times. The chain recombines TRBV12-3 or TRBV12-4 with TRBJ1-1; 9 nucleotides line up with TRBD1. With V trimmed by 7 bases and J by 4 bases, 7 bases remained unmatched. This CDR3 has 14 amino acids. The CDR3 here is CASKPGQGPTEAFF. The CDR3 DNA is TGTGCCAGCAAACCGGGACAGGGACCCACTGAAGCTTTCTTT.

This clonotype was counted a few times. The rearrangement uses TRBV29-1 and TRBJ1-2; 10 positions match TRBD1. Germline CDR1 and CDR2: SQVTM and ANQGSEA. The CDR3 is 14 amino acids. Trimming at V came to 8 bases and at J to 6 bases, leaving 12 bases not matched to a gene. For the CDR3, the DNA is TGCAGCACTGACAGGGGGCGAGTAAAAAATGGCTACACCTTC. This encodes CSTDRGRVKNGYTF.

The rearrangement joins TRBV5-5 to TRBJ1-5; 9 bases match TRBD1. With V trimmed by 1 base and J by 9 bases, 8 bases remained unmatched. The CDR3 has 15 residues. Germline values: CDR1 SGHKS, CDR2 YYEKEE (reference sequence). CDR3 DNA: TGTGCCAGCAGCTTGACAGGGGGCCCGATTGGGCCCCAGCATTTT. Translation gives CASSLTGGPIGPQHF.

The V gene is TRBV3-1, the J gene TRBJ2-5; D assignment may be TRBD1 or TRBD2 (5 bases each). The CDR3 length is 14 residues. Trimming cost V 0 bases and J 14 bases, with 19 bases left between them. CDR1 is LGHDT and CDR2 is YNNKEL in the germline V gene (reference sequence). The CDR3 DNA reads TGTGCCAGCAGCCAAGAGGTCGGGACCTACGAGCACTACTTC. It translates to CASSQEVGTYEHYF.

Only a few counts were recorded for this clonotype. The chain recombines TRBV12-3 or TRBV12-4 with TRBJ1-2; 9 nucleotides match TRBD1. The CDR3 spans 12 residues. The V and J ends lost 4 bases and 8 bases, in that order; junction bases with no gene match: 2. The CDR3 is CASSYRGRGYTF. CDR3 DNA: TGTGCCAGCAGTTACAGGGGGCGCGGCTACACCTTC.